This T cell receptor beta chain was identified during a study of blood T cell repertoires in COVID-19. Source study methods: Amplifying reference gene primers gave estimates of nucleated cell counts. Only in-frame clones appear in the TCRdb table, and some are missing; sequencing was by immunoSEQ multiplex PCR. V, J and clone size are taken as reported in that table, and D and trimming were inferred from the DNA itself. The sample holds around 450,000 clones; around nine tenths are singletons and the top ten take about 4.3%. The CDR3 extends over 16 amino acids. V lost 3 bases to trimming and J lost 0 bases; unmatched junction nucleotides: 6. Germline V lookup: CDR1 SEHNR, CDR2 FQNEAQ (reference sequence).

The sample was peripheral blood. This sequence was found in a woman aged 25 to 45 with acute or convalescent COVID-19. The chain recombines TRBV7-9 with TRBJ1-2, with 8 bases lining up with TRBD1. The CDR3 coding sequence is TGTGCCAGCAGCTTGGACAGGGAATGGGCTAACTATGGCTACACCTTC. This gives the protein CASSLDREWANYGYTF. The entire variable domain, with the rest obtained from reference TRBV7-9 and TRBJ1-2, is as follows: DTGVSQNPRHKITKRGQNVTFRCDPISEHNRLYWYRQTLGQGPEFLTYFQNEAQLEKSRLLSDRFSAERPKGSFSTLEIQRTEQGDSAMYLCASSLDREWANYGYTFGSGTRLTVV.